These T cell receptor beta chains were read from a single sample in a study of PD-1 blockade in classical Hodgkin lymphoma. Generated by immunoSEQ multiplex PCR, the TCRdb table keeps only in-frame clones and is missing some. Among roughly 150,000 clones listed, under 85% were seen once. This specimen consisted of peripheral blood mononuclear cells (PBMCs), obtained before the second cycle of nivolumab. The receptors here all came from a human donor with classical Hodgkin lymphoma. CDR3s leave out the opening cysteine and the closing phenylalanine or tryptophan. Each record gives: D gene, CDR3 length, V gene, CDR3 protein. D genes are given only for firm matches.

>TRBD1|15|TRBV7-9
ASSSRTGSSYNSPLH
>.|9|TRBV7-9
ASSLGFEAF
>TRBD2|13|TRBV19
ASSIGGGRKNIQY
>TRBD1|12|TRBV27
ASSFGQGYRTQY
>.|14|TRBV7-8
ASSPRAGMGVWEQY
>TRBD1|17|TRBV19
ASSILLGANRGGTDTQY
>TRBD2|13|TRBV5-4
ASSLPTSVTDTQY
>TRBD1|14|TRBV27
ASSLLDRGKNYGYT
>TRBD2|15|TRBV9
ASSVAATSGGQETQY
>.|12|TRBV19
ASNGLGAGNEQF
>TRBD2|14|TRBV27
ASSFGAGGFQETQY
>TRBD1|13|TRBV7-9
ASSAYRGPYNEQF
>.|14|TRBV7-6
ASSFTGSTRGYEQY
>TRBD1|13|TRBV7-9
ASSPWDRPYTEAF
>.|12|TRBV6-1
ASSEARGSPRAF
>.|12|TRBV10-2
ASRAGGSTGELF
>.|11|TRBV7-9
ASSLGDGYGYT
>TRBD2|17|TRBV7-9
ASSLAPNLAGILSYEQY
>.|12|TRBV6-5
ASSLQGRTDTQY
>.|11|TRBV5-1
ASSLERTDTQY
>TRBD1|13|TRBV7-9
ASSPGQGAWFGYT
>.|12|TRBV30
AWSVHRRNSPLH
>.|13|TRBV5-1
ASTAGGGANTEAF
>TRBD2|12|TRBV6-5
ASSTSGITYEQY
>.|12|TRBV9
ASSLGRMNTEAF
>.|15|TRBV7-3
ASSLGGSGVPQETQY
>TRBD1|12|TRBV5-4
ASSSRTGSDTQY
>.|11|TRBV5-1
ASRVAGPYEQY
>.|12|TRBV7-2
ASSLSGMNTEAF
>.|11|TRBV6-5
ASSYSTGGEQY
>.|13|TRBV6-5
ASSPGGDSNYGYT
>TRBD1|12|TRBV4-2
ASSQGQGEETQY
>TRBD1|13|TRBV5-5
ASSLLVGQVSEAF
>.|15|TRBV18
ASSPPRGASGSNEQF
>.|13|TRBV6-4
ASSTTPAPTDTQY
>TRBD1|14|TRBV11-2
ASSRSPTGLRTEAF
>TRBD2|14|TRBV11-1
ASSLRSGRALYEQY
>.|13|TRBV5-4
ASSPDGVLNTEAF
>.|12|TRBV6-6
ASSYSPSNQPQH
>.|10|TRBV5-1
ASSLVAGELF
>TRBD1|13|TRBV4-3
ASSQGDSRREKLF
>.|22|TRBV12-5
ASGLAPAEGQVLTSTSGNYGYT
>.|10|TRBV10-1
ASKIRVCEQY
>TRBD2|19|TRBV7-3
ASSGLGTSSGPASSYNEQF